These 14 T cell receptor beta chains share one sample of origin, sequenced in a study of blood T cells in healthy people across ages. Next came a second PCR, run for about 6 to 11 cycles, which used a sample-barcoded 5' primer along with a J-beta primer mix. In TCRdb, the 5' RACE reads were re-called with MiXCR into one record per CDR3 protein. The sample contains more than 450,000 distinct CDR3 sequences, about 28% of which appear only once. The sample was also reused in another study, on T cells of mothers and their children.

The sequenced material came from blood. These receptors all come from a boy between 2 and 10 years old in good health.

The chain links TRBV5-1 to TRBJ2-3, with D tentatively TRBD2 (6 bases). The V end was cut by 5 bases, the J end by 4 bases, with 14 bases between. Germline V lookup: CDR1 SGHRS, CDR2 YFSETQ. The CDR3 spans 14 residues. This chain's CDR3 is CASRWGGDADTQYF. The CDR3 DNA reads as TGCGCCAGCAGGTGGGGAGGTGATGCAGATACGCAGTATTTT.

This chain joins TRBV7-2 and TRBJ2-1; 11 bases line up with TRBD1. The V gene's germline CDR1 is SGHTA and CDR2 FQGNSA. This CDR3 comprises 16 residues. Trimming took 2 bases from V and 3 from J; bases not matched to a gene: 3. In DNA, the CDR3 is TGTGCCAGCAGCTTACTGGGACAGGGGGGCTACAATGAGCAGTTCTTC. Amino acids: CASSLLGQGGYNEQFF.

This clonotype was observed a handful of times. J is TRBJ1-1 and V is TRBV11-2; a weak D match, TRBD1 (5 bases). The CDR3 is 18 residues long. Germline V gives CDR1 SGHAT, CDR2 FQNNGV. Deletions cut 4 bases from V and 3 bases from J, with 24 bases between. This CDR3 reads CASSSAFGARKVDTEAFF. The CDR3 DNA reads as TGTGCCAGCAGCTCAGCGTTTGGGGCAAGGAAGGTGGACACTGAAGCTTTCTTT.

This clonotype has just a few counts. The CDR3 DNA follows: TGTGCCAGCAGTCCACCTAGCGGGGAGGGTGAGACCCAGTACTTC. It codes for CASSPPSGEGETQYF. The chain combines TRBV12-3 or TRBV12-4 with TRBJ2-1, with 9 bases matching TRBD2. The end of the DNA is better explained by TRBJ2-5, so the J call may be wrong. The CDR3 consists of 15 residues.

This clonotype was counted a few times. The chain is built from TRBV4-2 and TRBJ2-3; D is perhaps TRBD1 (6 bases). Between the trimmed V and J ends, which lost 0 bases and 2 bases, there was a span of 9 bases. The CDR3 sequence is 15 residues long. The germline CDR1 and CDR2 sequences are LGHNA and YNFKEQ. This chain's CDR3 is CASSQEGAYTDTQYF. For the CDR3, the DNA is TGTGCCAGCAGCCAAGAGGGGGCTTACACAGATACGCAGTATTTT.

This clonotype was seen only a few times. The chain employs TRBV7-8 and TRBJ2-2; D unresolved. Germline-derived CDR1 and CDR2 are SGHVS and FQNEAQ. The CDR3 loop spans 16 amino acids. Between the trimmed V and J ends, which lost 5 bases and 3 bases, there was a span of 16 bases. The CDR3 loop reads CASSPRTWADTGELFF. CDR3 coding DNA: TGTGCCAGCAGCCCTAGGACGTGGGCGGACACCGGGGAGCTGTTTTTT.

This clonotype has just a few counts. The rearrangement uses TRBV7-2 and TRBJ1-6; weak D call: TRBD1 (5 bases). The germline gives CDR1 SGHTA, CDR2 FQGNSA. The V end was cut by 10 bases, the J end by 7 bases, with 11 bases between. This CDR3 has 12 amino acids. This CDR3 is CATGTANSPLHF. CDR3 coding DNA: TGTGCCACCGGGACGGCCAATTCACCCCTCCACTTT.

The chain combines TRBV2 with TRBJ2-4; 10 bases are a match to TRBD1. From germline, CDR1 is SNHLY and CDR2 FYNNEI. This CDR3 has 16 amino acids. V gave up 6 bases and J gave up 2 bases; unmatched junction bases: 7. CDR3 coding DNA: TGTGCCAGCAGCGTCGGACAGGGGGGCTCCAAAAACATTCAGTACTTC. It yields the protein CASSVGQGGSKNIQYF.

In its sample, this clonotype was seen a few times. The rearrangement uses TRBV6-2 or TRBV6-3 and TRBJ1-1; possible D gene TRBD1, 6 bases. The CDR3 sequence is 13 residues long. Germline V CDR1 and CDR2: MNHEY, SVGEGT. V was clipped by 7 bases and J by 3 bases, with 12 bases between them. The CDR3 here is CASTAGAHTEAFF. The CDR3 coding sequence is TGTGCCAGCACCGCAGGGGCTCACACTGAAGCTTTCTTT.

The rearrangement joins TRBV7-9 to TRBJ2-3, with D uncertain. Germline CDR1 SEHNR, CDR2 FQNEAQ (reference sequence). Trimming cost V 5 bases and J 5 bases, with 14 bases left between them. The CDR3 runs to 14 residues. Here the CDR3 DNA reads TGTGCCAGCAGCCCGCCGACAACCAAAGATACGCAGTATTTT. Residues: CASSPPTTKDTQYF.

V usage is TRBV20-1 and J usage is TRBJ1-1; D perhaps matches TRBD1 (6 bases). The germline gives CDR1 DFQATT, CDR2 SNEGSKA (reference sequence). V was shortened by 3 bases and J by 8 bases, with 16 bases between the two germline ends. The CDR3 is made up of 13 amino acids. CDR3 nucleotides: TGCAGTGCTAGTGATAATAGGGGGGGGGAAGCTTTCTTT. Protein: CSASDNRGGEAFF.

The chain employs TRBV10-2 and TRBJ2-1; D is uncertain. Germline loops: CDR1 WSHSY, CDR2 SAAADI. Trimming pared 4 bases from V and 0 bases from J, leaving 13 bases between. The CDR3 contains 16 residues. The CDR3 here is CASSAASASSYNEQFF. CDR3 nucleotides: TGCGCCAGCAGTGCGGCGAGCGCGAGCTCCTACAATGAGCAGTTCTTC.

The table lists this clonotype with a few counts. CDR3 sequence (DNA): TGTGCCAGCAGTCCTGGAACGTCAGGGAGTCAGCCCCAGCATTTT. Its protein is CASSPGTSGSQPQHF. The J gene is TRBJ1-5, the V gene TRBV6-5; D perhaps matches TRBD1 (5 bases). This CDR3 region has 15 residues. Germline CDR1 is MNHEY and CDR2 is SVGAGI. The V gene lost 5 bases and the J gene lost 6 bases, with 17 bases spanning the gap.

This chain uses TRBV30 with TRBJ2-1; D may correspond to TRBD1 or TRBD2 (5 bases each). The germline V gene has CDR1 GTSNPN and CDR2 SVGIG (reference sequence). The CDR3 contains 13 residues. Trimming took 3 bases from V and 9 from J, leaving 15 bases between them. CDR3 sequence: CAWRGPNRGEQFF. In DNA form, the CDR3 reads TGTGCCTGGAGGGGACCTAACCGGGGTGAGCAGTTCTTC. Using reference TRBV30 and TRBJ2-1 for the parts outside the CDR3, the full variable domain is SQTIHQWPATLVQPVGSPLSLECTVEGTSNPNLYWYRQAAGRGLQLLFYSVGIGQISSEVPQNLSASRPQDRQFILSSKKLLLSDSGFYLCAWRGPNRGEQFFGPGTRLTVL.